This TCR beta chain came from a study of blood T cell repertoires in COVID-19. At the level of the study: From the United States, Italy and Spain came samples of acute and convalescent COVID-19.

The V and J ends lost 6 bases and 4 bases respectively, with 12 bases between them. The CDR3 totals 13 residues. The germline V gene encodes CDR1 MNHEY and CDR2 SVGAGI. Original processing notes: Amplifying reference gene primers gave estimates of nucleated cell counts. Generated by immunoSEQ multiplex PCR, the TCRdb table keeps only in-frame clones and is missing some. The D gene and trimming were derived from the DNA, and the V and J assignments and clone size from that table. Seen here are around 240,000 clones, roughly 88% observed once, and the top ten hold 1.4%. Input material: peripheral blood. J is TRBJ2-5 and V is TRBV6-5; no firm D call. The receptor's source is a woman in her forties who had recovered from COVID-19. The CDR3 protein is CASRESRPETQYF. CDR3 sequence (DNA): TGTGCCAGCAGGGAGAGCCGGCCAGAGACCCAGTACTTC.